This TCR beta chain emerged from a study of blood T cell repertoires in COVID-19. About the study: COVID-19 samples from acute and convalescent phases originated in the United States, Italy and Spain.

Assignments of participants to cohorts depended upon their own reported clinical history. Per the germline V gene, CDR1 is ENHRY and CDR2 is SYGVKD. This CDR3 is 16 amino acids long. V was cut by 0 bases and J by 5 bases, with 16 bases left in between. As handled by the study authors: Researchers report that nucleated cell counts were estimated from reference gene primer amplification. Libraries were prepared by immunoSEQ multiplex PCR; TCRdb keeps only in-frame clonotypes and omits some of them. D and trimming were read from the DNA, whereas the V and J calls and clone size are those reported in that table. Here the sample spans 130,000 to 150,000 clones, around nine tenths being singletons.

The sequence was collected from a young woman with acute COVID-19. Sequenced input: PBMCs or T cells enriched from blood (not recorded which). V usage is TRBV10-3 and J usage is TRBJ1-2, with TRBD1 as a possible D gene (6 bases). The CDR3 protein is CAISESPTGKGYGYTF. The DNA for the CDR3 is TGTGCCATCAGTGAGTCACCCACAGGGAAAGGGTATGGCTACACCTTC.